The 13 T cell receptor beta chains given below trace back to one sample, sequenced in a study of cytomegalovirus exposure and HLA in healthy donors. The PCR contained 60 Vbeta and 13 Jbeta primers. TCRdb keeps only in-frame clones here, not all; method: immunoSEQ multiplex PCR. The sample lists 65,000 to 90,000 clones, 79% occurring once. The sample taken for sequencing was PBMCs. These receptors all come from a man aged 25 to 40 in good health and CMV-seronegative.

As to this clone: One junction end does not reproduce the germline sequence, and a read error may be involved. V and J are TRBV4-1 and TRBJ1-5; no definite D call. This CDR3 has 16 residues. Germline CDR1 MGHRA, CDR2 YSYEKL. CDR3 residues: CACSHQVLRSNQPQHF. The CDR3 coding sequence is TGCGCCTGCAGCCACCAGGTACTCCGGAGCAATCAGCCCCAGCATTTT.

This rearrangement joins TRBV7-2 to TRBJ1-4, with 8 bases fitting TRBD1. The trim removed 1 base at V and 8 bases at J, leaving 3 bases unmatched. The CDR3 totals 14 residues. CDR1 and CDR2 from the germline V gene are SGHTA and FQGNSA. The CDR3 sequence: CASSLGTGSEKLFF. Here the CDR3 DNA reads TGTGCCAGCAGCTTAGGGACAGGGAGCGAAAAACTGTTTTTT.

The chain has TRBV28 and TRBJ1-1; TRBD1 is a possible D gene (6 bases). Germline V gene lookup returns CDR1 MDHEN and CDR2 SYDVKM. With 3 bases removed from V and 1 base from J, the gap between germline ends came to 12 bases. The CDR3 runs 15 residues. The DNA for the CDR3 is TGTGCCAGCAGTTTTAGGGGGAGGGAGAACACTGAAGCTTTCTTT. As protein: CASSFRGRENTEAFF.

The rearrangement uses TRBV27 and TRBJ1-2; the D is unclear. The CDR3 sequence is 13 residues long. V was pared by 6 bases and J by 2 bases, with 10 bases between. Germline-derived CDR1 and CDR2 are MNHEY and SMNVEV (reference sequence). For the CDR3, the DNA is TGTGCCAGCAGCCAGACTGCGAACTATGGCTACACCTTC. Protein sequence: CASSQTANYGYTF.

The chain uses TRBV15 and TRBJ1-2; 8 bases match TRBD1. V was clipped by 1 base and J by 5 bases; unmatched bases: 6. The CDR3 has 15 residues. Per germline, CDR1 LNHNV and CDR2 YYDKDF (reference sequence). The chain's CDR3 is CATSRAAGGPYGYTF. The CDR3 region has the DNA TGTGCCACCAGCAGAGCAGCAGGGGGCCCGTATGGCTACACCTTC.

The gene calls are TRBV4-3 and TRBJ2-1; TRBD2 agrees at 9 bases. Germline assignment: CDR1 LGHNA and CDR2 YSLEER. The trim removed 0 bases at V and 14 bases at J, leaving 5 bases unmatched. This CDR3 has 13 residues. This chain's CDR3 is CASSQDPRGGEFF. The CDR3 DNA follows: TGCGCCAGCAGCCAAGACCCCCGCGGGGGGGAGTTCTTC.

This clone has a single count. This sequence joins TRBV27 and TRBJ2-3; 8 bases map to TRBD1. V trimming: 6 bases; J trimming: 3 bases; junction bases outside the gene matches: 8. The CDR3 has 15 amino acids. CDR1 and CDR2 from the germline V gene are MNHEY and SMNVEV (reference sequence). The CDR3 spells CASSSQGALTDTQYF. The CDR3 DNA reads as TGTGCCAGCAGCTCCCAGGGGGCCTTGACAGATACGCAGTATTTT.

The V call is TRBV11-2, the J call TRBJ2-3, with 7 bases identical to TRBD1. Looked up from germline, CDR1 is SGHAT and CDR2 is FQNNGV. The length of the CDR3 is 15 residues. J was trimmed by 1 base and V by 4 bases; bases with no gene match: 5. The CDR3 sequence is CASSSGQLRTDTQYF. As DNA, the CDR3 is TGTGCCAGCAGCTCGGGACAGCTTCGCACAGATACGCAGTATTTT.

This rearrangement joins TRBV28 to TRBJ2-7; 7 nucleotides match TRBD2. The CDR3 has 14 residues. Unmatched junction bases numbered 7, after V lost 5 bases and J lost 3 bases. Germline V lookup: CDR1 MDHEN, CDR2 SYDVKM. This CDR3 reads CASSPPGLFYEQYF. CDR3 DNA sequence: TGTGCCAGCAGTCCACCGGGACTATTCTACGAGCAGTACTTC. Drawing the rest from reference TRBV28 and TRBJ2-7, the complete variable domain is DVKVTQSSRYLVKRTGEKVFLECVQDMDHENMFWYRQDPGLGLRLIYFSYDVKMKEKGDIPEGYSVSREKKERFSLILESASTNQTSMYLCASSPPGLFYEQYFGPGTRLTVT.

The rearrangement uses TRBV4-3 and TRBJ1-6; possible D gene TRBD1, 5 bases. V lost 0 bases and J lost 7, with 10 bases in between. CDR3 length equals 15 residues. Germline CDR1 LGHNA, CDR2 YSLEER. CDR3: CASSQDGGRNSPLHF. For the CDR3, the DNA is TGCGCCAGCAGCCAAGACGGGGGTCGCAATTCACCCCTCCACTTT.

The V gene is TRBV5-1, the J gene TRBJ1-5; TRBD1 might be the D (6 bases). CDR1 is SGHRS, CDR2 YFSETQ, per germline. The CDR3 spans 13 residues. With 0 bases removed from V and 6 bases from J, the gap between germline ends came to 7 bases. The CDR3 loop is CASSLGGGQPQHF. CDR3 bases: TGCGCCAGCAGCTTGGGAGGGGGTCAGCCCCAGCATTTT.

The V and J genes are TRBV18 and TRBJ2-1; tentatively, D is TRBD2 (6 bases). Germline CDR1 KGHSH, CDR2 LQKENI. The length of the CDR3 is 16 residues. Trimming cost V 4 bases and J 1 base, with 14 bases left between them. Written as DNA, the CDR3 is TGTGCCAGCTCACGGAATAGCGGTCCATCCTACAATGAGCAGTTCTTC. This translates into CASSRNSGPSYNEQFF.

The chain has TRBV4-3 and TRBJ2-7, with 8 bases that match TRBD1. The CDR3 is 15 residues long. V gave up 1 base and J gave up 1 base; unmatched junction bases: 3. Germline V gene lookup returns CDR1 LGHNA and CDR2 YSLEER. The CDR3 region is CASSQGDRPSYEQYF. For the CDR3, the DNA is TGCGCCAGCAGCCAAGGGGACAGGCCATCCTACGAGCAGTACTTC.